This T cell receptor beta chain was sequenced for a study of T cell changes during pregnancy in multiple sclerosis. TCRdb keeps only in-frame clones here, not all; method: immunoSEQ multiplex PCR. The sample lists roughly 65,000 clones, roughly 89% occurring once. The receptor was isolated from a female donor in good health, enrolled as a control in a pregnancy study. Sequenced material: peripheral blood, taken in the third trimester of pregnancy.

The CDR3 reads CASSLLAGGTTDTQYF. The DNA of the CDR3 is TGCGCCAGCAGCTTGTTGGCGGGGGGCACCACAGATACGCAGTATTTT. The V and J genes are TRBV5-1 and TRBJ2-3; 8 nucleotides match TRBD2. Germline CDR1 SGHRS, CDR2 YFSETQ. Trimming took 1 base from V and 2 from J; bases not matched to a gene: 6. The CDR3 runs to 16 residues.